Each of the 28 T cell receptor beta chains below was sequenced from the same sample in a study of T cells after yellow fever vaccination. MiXCR, run by TCRdb on the 5' RACE reads, gives a single entry per CDR3 protein. The sample yields approximately 250,000 distinct CDR3 sequences, roughly 6.2% seen once. Sample: CD4+ T cells sorted from PBMCs, taken on the day of the yellow fever booster vaccination. These receptors originate from a man aged 30 to 45 who received the YFV17D yellow fever vaccine.

This clonotype was detected ten times or more. This chain links TRBV18 with TRBJ2-1; D call uncertain. The length of the CDR3 is 14 residues. The V end lost 0 bases, the J end lost 6 bases, and 9 bases lay between the germline ends. Germline CDR1 is KGHSH and CDR2 is LQKENI. CDR3 nucleotide sequence: TGTGCCAGCTCACCACCGACCCCACGCAATGAGCAGTTCTTC. Its protein is CASSPPTPRNEQFF. Together with reference TRBV18 and TRBJ2-1, the CDR3 gives the full variable domain: NAGVMQNPRHLVRRRGQEARLRCSPMKGHSHVYWYRQLPEEGLKFMVYLQKENIIDESGMPKERFSAEFPKEGPSILRIQQVVRGDSAAYFCASSPPTPRNEQFFGPGTRLTVL.

This clonotype has a count of ten or more. The gene calls are TRBV28 and TRBJ2-5; D could derive from TRBD1 or TRBD2 (6 bases each). The CDR3 runs to 15 residues. The germline gives CDR1 MDHEN, CDR2 SYDVKM. V lost 2 bases and J lost 5, with 15 bases in between. The CDR3 reads CASSLGSQGGETQYF. The CDR3 DNA is TGTGCCAGCAGTTTAGGTTCCCAAGGGGGGGAGACCCAGTACTTC.

The chain carries TRBV29-1 and TRBJ2-2; weak D call: TRBD1 (5 bases). Trimming took off 3 bases at V and 5 bases at J, with 13 bases between the two ends. Germline V CDR1 and CDR2: SQVTM, ANQGSEA. The CDR3 has 14 residues. This chain's CDR3 is CSVDRAPGTGELFF. The CDR3 DNA sequence: TGCAGCGTTGATAGGGCTCCAGGGACCGGGGAGCTGTTTTTT.

This clonotype was picked up many times. The V and J genes are TRBV7-2 and TRBJ2-7; D is ambiguous. The CDR3 loop spans 11 amino acids. CDR1 is SGHTA, CDR2 FQGNSA, per germline. V was shortened by 5 bases and J by 7 bases, with 9 bases between the two germline ends. The chain's CDR3 is CASSPLGEQYF. CDR3 bases: TGTGCCAGCAGCCCCCTCGGTGAGCAGTACTTC.

At least ten counts were recorded for this clonotype. The chain joins TRBV6-1 to TRBJ2-1, with 11 bases identical to TRBD2. The V gene's germline CDR1 is MNHNS and CDR2 SASEGT. CDR3 length: 15 residues. V lost 6 bases and J lost 6; bases outside the gene matches: 7. The CDR3 region is CASSLFSGRVNEQFF. As DNA, the CDR3 is TGTGCCAGCAGCCTCTTTAGCGGGAGGGTCAATGAGCAGTTCTTC.

Many counts were recorded for this clonotype. This sequence joins TRBV7-9 and TRBJ2-2, with 7 bases aligning to TRBD1. This CDR3 has 18 residues. The junction had 13 bases not matched to a gene; V was cut back by 3 bases and J by 3 bases. Per germline, CDR1 SEHNR and CDR2 FQNEAQ (reference sequence). The CDR3 coding sequence is TGTGCCAGCAGCTTCTTGGTTTCGCTACAGGGGTACACCGGGGAGCTGTTTTTT. Protein: CASSFLVSLQGYTGELFF.

The gene calls are TRBV10-3 and TRBJ1-6; TRBD1 matches at 7 bases. The CDR3 has 14 residues. V lost 2 bases and J lost 6; bases outside the gene matches: 1. Germline V CDR1 and CDR2: ENHRY, SYGVKD. In DNA, the CDR3 is TGTGCCATCAGTGAGGGGACAGCTAATTCACCCCTCCACTTT. This sequence encodes CAISEGTANSPLHF.

This clonotype was detected ten times or more. The genes are TRBV4-2 and TRBJ2-3; unclear D gene. Germline-derived CDR1 and CDR2 are LGHNA and YNFKEQ. The CDR3 loop spans 14 amino acids. Trimming cost V 1 base and J 6 bases, with 11 bases left between them. The CDR3 region is CASSQGPLDDTQYF. DNA of the CDR3: TGTGCCAGCAGCCAAGGGCCCCTGGATGATACGCAGTATTTT.

This clonotype has more than one count but fewer than ten. V is TRBV7-2 and J is TRBJ2-5, with D perhaps assigned TRBD1 or TRBD2 (5 bases each). Germline CDR1 reads SGHTA; CDR2 reads FQGNSA. The CDR3 extends over 13 amino acids. Between the trimmed V and J ends, which lost 4 bases and 3 bases, there was a span of 9 bases. CDR3 DNA sequence: TGTGCCAGCAGCTCGGGACGGGAAGAGACCCAGTACTTC. Its translation is CASSSGREETQYF.

The chain is built from TRBV3-1 and TRBJ1-1; TRBD1 matches 10 bases. Germline assignment: CDR1 LGHDT and CDR2 YNNKEL (reference sequence). The CDR3 spans 13 residues. V shed 3 bases, J shed 6 bases, and the junction held 1 base outside the gene matches. The CDR3 reads CASSHGQGAEAFF. DNA of the CDR3: TGTGCCAGCAGCCATGGACAGGGGGCTGAAGCTTTCTTT.

V gene TRBV20-1 combines with J gene TRBJ2-3; 13 nucleotides agree with TRBD2. V lost 6 bases, J lost 6 bases, and 9 bases stayed unmatched. CDR3 size: 15 residues. Germline CDR1 and CDR2: DFQATT and SNEGSKA (reference sequence). In DNA form, the CDR3 reads TGCAGTGCACGGACTAGCGGGAGTTTCACCGATACGCAGTATTTT. Amino acid sequence: CSARTSGSFTDTQYF.

This clonotype occurred a few times. This rearrangement joins TRBV7-2 to TRBJ1-5, with TRBD1 as a possible D gene (5 bases). Trimming took 2 bases from V and 8 from J, leaving 13 bases between them. CDR3 length equals 14 residues. Germline V CDR1 and CDR2: SGHTA, FQGNSA. The CDR3 protein is CASSLKGTDEPQHF. The CDR3 nucleotides are TGTGCCAGCAGCTTAAAAGGGACGGATGAGCCCCAGCATTTT.

This clonotype has a handful of counts. The V gene is TRBV4-3, the J gene TRBJ2-3; D is uncertain. Germline assignment: CDR1 LGHNA and CDR2 YSLEER. The CDR3 is 13 amino acids. V lost 2 bases and J 3 bases, leaving 6 bases between the germline ends. DNA of the CDR3: TGCGCCAGCAGCCAAAGTCTGACAGATACGCAGTATTTT. Residues: CASSQSLTDTQYF.

This clonotype has a count of ten or more. This rearrangement joins TRBV20-1 to TRBJ2-7; D not resolved. CDR3 size: 13 residues. CDR1 is DFQATT and CDR2 is SNEGSKA in the germline V gene (reference sequence). The V and J ends lost 1 base and 2 bases respectively, with 9 bases between them. The CDR3 here is CSARGVGTYEQYF. DNA for the CDR3: TGCAGTGCTAGAGGGGTAGGGACCTACGAGCAGTACTTC.

This clonotype was observed a handful of times. This chain connects TRBV6-5 to TRBJ2-5; no firm D call. There are 16 residues in the CDR3. The ends were cut back, 0 bases at V and 0 bases at J, with 11 bases in the middle. Germline CDR1 and CDR2: MNHEY and SVGAGI. DNA of the CDR3: TGTGCCAGCAGTTACTCGGCCAGGTCGTACCAAGAGACCCAGTACTTC. Translating gives CASSYSARSYQETQYF.

The V and J genes are TRBV6-4 and TRBJ2-1; 10 bases are a match to TRBD2. CDR3 size: 13 residues. Trimming cost V 3 bases and J 15 bases; bases outside gene matches: 8. Per germline, CDR1 MRHNA and CDR2 SNTAGT. The CDR3 here is CASSETPSGSLFF. CDR3 bases: TGTGCCAGCAGTGAAACGCCTAGCGGGAGTTTGTTCTTC.

This clonotype was seen many times. The chain has TRBV28 and TRBJ2-1; TRBD2 aligns across 7 bases. This CDR3 region has 16 residues. With 5 bases clipped from V and 4 bases from J, the junction kept 11 bases outside the gene matches. Germline V gene data show CDR1 as MDHEN and CDR2 as SYDVKM. This CDR3 is CASSPSGLAAYNEQFF. CDR3 coding DNA: TGTGCCAGCAGTCCGTCCGGGCTAGCGGCTTACAATGAGCAGTTCTTC.

This clonotype was observed a few times. The V gene is TRBV3-1, the J gene TRBJ2-2; 8 bases fit TRBD2. Looked up from germline, CDR1 is LGHDT and CDR2 is YNNKEL (reference sequence). V was pared by 1 base and J by 2 bases, with 6 bases of the junction left unmatched. CDR3 size: 17 residues. The CDR3 loop is CASSQGAGGANTGELFF. The CDR3 nucleotides are TGTGCCAGCAGCCAAGGTGCGGGGGGCGCAAACACCGGGGAGCTGTTTTTT.

This clonotype came up many times. This chain connects TRBV5-1 to TRBJ2-1; the D gene is possibly TRBD2 (5 bases). Germline V lookup: CDR1 SGHRS, CDR2 YFSETQ. The germline V and J ends were trimmed by 0 bases and 4 bases, with 14 bases remaining between them. The CDR3 runs 16 residues. The CDR3 here is CASSLEVGGWYNEQFF. In nucleotides, the CDR3 is TGCGCCAGCAGCTTGGAGGTAGGAGGTTGGTACAATGAGCAGTTCTTC.

This clonotype was seen many times. V and J are TRBV20-1 and TRBJ2-7, with TRBD2 identical over 9 bases. The ends lost 6 bases at V and 2 bases at J; junction bases unmatched: 2. CDR3 length equals 12 residues. Germline CDR1 and CDR2: DFQATT and SNEGSKA (reference sequence). This CDR3 is CSAASGAYEQYF. For the CDR3, the DNA is TGCAGTGCGGCTAGCGGGGCCTACGAGCAGTACTTC.

The chain combines TRBV20-1 with TRBJ1-2; D remains ambiguous. V dropped 5 bases and J dropped 4 bases, with 8 bases sitting between them. The germline CDR1 and CDR2 sequences are DFQATT and SNEGSKA (reference sequence). CDR3 length: 11 residues. CDR3 sequence: CSARRGYGYTF. The CDR3 DNA follows: TGCAGTGCTCGGCGGGGCTATGGCTACACCTTC.

This clonotype was observed many times. The chain recombines TRBV7-6 with TRBJ1-5; D is unclear. The CDR3 covers 15 residues. Germline-derived CDR1 and CDR2 are SGHVS and FNYEAQ. The ends were cut back, 5 bases at V and 0 bases at J, with 11 bases in the middle. CDR3 region: CASSPNGNSNQPQHF. The CDR3 nucleotides are TGTGCCAGCAGCCCGAACGGGAATAGCAATCAGCCCCAGCATTTT.

This clonotype was seen only a few times. This rearrangement joins TRBV7-8 to TRBJ2-7, with 9 bases fitting TRBD2. The V gene's germline CDR1 is SGHVS and CDR2 FQNEAQ. The CDR3 totals 17 residues. After removal of 6 bases from V and 2 bases from J, the junction contained 14 bases not matched to a gene. The CDR3 sequence: CASSSRGSGGRAYEQYF. CDR3 bases: TGTGCCAGCAGTTCGAGGGGTAGCGGGGGTCGGGCCTACGAGCAGTACTTC.

This clonotype was recorded a few times. The chain recombines TRBV5-1 with TRBJ2-6; no definite D call. In germline, CDR1 is SGHRS, CDR2 YFSETQ. V lost 0 bases and J 1 base, leaving 11 bases between the germline ends. The CDR3 extends over 17 amino acids. The CDR3 region is CASSLGRTGSGANVLTF. The CDR3 DNA sequence: TGCGCCAGCAGCTTGGGTCGGACCGGATCTGGGGCCAACGTCCTGACTTTC.

This clonotype was seen ten or more times. This chain joins TRBV30 and TRBJ2-5; TRBD2 matches at 11 bases. Trimming at V came to 7 bases and at J to 2 bases, leaving 21 bases not matched to a gene. CDR1 and CDR2 (germline): GTSNPN, SVGIG (reference sequence). The CDR3 contains 19 residues. The CDR3 protein is CALLAGGPGRMRGQETQYF. CDR3 DNA: TGTGCCTTATTAGCGGGAGGGCCTGGGAGGATGCGGGGGCAAGAGACCCAGTACTTC.

This chain links TRBV28 with TRBJ2-1; D gene ambiguous. The CDR3 is 13 amino acids. The V gene's germline CDR1 is MDHEN and CDR2 SYDVKM. Trimming shortened V by 3 bases and J by 7 bases, and 10 bases separated the two germline ends. This CDR3 is CASSFSPANEQFF. In DNA, the CDR3 is TGTGCCAGCAGTTTCTCTCCCGCGAATGAGCAGTTCTTC.

Many counts were recorded for this clonotype. The rearrangement uses TRBV28 and TRBJ2-7; D perhaps matches TRBD1 (6 bases). The germline CDR1 and CDR2 sequences are MDHEN and SYDVKM. The V end was cut by 7 bases, the J end by 2 bases, with 12 bases between. The CDR3 runs to 13 residues. The CDR3 DNA reads TGTGCCAGCAAGTTAACAGGGCCCTACGAGCAGTACTTC. Residues: CASKLTGPYEQYF.

With respect to this clonotype: The junction does not match germline at one end; this may be a read error. J is TRBJ2-5 and V is TRBV28; perhaps TRBD1 as D (6 bases). In germline, CDR1 is MDHEN, CDR2 SYDVKM. The CDR3 runs to 15 residues. CDR3 sequence reads: CASSLTYGQQGTQYF. In DNA form, the CDR3 reads TGTGCCAGCAGTTTAACGTACGGACAGCAAGGGACCCAGTACTTC.